These 7 T cell receptor beta chains came from one sample sequenced in a study of shared clonotypes between healthy human individuals. The assay was immunoSEQ multiplex PCR, and TCRdb's table has in-frame clones only and misses some. Of about 2 million clones detected, over 85% appear once; the ten largest clones hold around 0.13%. Sequenced: naive CD4+ T cells sorted from blood. Subset described: CD45RA+ positively selected. These receptors were taken from a man aged 18 to 35 in good health.

The CDR3: CAWRSGSVGELFF. The CDR3 DNA follows: TGTGCCTGGCGTTCAGGAAGTGTCGGGGAGCTGTTTTTT. The rearrangement links TRBV30 to TRBJ2-2; no definite D call. The CDR3 is made up of 13 amino acids. Per germline, CDR1 GTSNPN and CDR2 SVGIG (reference sequence). The V end lost 5 bases, the J end lost 7 bases, and 14 bases lay between the germline ends.

The J gene is TRBJ2-5, the V gene TRBV5-4; D possibly matches TRBD1 or TRBD2 (7 bases each). The length of the CDR3 is 16 residues. Germline assignment: CDR1 SGHNT and CDR2 YYREEE (reference sequence). Trimming stripped 0 bases from V and 4 bases from J, with 16 bases between. Here the CDR3 reads CASSLEGGGLSETQYF. CDR3 sequence (DNA): TGTGCCAGCAGCTTGGAGGGAGGGGGCCTGTCAGAGACCCAGTACTTC. Combining the CDR3 with reference TRBV5-4 and TRBJ2-5 gives the whole variable domain ETGVTQSPTHLIKTRGQQVTLRCSSQSGHNTVSWYQQALGQGPQFIFQYYREEENGRGNFPPRFSGLQFPNYSSELNVNALELDDSALYLCASSLEGGGLSETQYFGPGTRLLVL.

The chain is built from TRBV7-9 and TRBJ1-1, with D hard to call. Trimming removed 11 bases at V and 4 bases at J, with 11 bases between. The length of the CDR3 is 11 residues. Germline CDR1 is SEHNR and CDR2 is FQNEAQ (reference sequence). DNA for the CDR3: TGTGCCGGGCATAAGAGCACTGAAGCTTTCTTT. It translates to CAGHKSTEAFF.

The genes are TRBV7-9 and TRBJ2-3; 10 bases agree with TRBD2. Germline V gene lookup returns CDR1 SEHNR and CDR2 FQNEAQ (reference sequence). J was trimmed by 6 bases and V by 6 bases; bases with no gene match: 18. CDR3 length: 18 amino acids. The CDR3 here is CASRTTATSGRAEDTQYF. The DNA of the CDR3 is TGTGCCAGCAGAACTACGGCCACGAGCGGGAGGGCCGAGGATACGCAGTATTTT.

The V gene is TRBV14, the J gene TRBJ2-7; 8 bases are shared with TRBD1. The germline gives CDR1 SGHDN, CDR2 FVKESK. V gave up 4 bases and J gave up 2 bases; unmatched junction bases: 10. The CDR3 is 16 residues long. CDR3 bases: TGTGCCAGCAGCCCGGGACAGGCCAGAGGACCCTACGAGCAGTACTTC. Translated: CASSPGQARGPYEQYF.

CDR3 residues: CASSLTSGFTDTQYF. The DNA for the CDR3 is TGTGCCAGCAGCTTAACTAGCGGATTCACAGATACGCAGTATTTT. The chain links TRBV7-2 to TRBJ2-3, with 8 bases fitting TRBD2. This CDR3 is built from 15 residues. The V gene's germline CDR1 is SGHTA and CDR2 FQGNSA. V dropped 2 bases and J dropped 2; count of bases not matched to a gene: 3.

As for this clone: This specimen includes other DNA sequences encoding the same CDR3. The chain joins TRBV30 to TRBJ1-4; 8 bases match TRBD1. V shed 4 bases and J 8 bases; nucleotides not matched to a gene: 6. This CDR3 contains 13 residues. CDR1 is GTSNPN, CDR2 SVGIG, per germline (reference sequence). This CDR3 reads CAWNQGAREKLFF. As DNA, the CDR3 is TGTGCCTGGAACCAGGGGGCGAGAGAAAAACTGTTTTTT.